This TCR beta chain was sequenced for a study of identical twins. The CDR3 runs to 10 residues. Germline-derived CDR1 and CDR2 are SEHNR and FQNEAQ (reference sequence). The V end lost 8 bases, the J end lost 6 bases, and 4 bases lay between the germline ends. This clonotype was counted ten times or more. As yet, its antigen is unknown. TCRdb redid the calling of the 5' RACE reads with MiXCR, one entry per CDR3 protein. This table has approximately 300,000 distinct CDR3 sequences, roughly 10% appearing once. Study observations and caveats: High-abundance cord blood beta clonotypes had fewer insertions; memory repertoires showed none.

This sample also belongs to another study, concerning yellow fever vaccine responses in identical twins.

This receptor was obtained from a young woman in good health. Material: CD8+ T cells sorted from blood. The chain uses TRBV7-9 and TRBJ2-2; D unresolved. The CDR3 sequence is CASESGELFF. The CDR3 DNA follows: TGTGCCAGCGAGTCCGGGGAGCTGTTTTTT.